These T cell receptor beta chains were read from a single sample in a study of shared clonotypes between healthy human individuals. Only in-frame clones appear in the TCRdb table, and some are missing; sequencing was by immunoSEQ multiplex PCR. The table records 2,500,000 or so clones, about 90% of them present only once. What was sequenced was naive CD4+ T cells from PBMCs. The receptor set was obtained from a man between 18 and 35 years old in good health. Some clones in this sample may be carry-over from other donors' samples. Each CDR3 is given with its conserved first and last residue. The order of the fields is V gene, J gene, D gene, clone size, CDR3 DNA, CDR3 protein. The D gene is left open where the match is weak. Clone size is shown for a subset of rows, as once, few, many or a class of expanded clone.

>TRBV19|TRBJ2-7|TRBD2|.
TGTGCCAGTAGTCCCCAGGCGGGAGTTCACGAGCAGTACTTC
CASSPQAGVHEQYF
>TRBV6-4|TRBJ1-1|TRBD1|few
TGTGCCAGCAGTAGGGACAGGGACACTGAAGCTTTCTTT
CASSRDRDTEAFF
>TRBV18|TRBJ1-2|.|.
TGTGCCAGCTCACCACTCACAGGGATCGACTATGGCTACACCTTC
CASSPLTGIDYGYTF
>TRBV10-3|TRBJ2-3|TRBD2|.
TGTGCCATTCAGGGACTAGACAGCACAGATACGCAGTATTTT
CAIQGLDSTDTQYF
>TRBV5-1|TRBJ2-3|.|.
TGCGCCAGCAGCTTGGCTACAGATACGCAGTATTTT
CASSLATDTQYF
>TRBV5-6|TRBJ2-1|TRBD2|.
TGTGCCAGCAGCTCCATGACTAGCGGGATGAACAATGAGCAGTTCTTC
CASSSMTSGMNNEQFF
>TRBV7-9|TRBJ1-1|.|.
TGTGCCAGCAGCCGCTCCGGGACGGCGAACACTGAAGCTTTCTTT
CASSRSGTANTEAFF
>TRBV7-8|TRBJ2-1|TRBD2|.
TGTGCCAGCAGCTTGGGGGGCGGCAGCGGGAGTTACAATGAGCAGTTCTTC
CASSLGGGSGSYNEQFF
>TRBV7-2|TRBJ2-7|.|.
TGTGCCAGCAGCCCCCTGGGTCAGGGTTATGGGGAGCAGTACTTC
CASSPLGQGYGEQYF
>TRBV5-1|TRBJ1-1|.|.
TGCGCCAGCCAGGACGGGGGGAACACTGAAGCTTTCTTT
CASQDGGNTEAFF
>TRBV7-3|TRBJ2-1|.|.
TGTGCCAGCAGCTTGGGGGGGCCGACCTACAATGAGCAGTTCTTC
CASSLGGPTYNEQFF